This is a list of T cell receptor beta chains from one sample in a study of T-cell reconstitution after alpha-beta-depleted transplantation in children. One entry per CDR3 protein, called by TCRdb with MiXCR from the PCR reads. This sample has a few hundred thousand distinct CDR3 sequences, with about 25% found just once. This sample comprised PBMCs, obtained before TCRalphabeta/CD19-depleted stem cell transplant. The receptors come from a girl aged 2 to 10 with Fanconi anemia, due to receive a stem cell transplant. The CDR3 runs from the conserved cysteine through the conserved F or W. A D gene is named only where the DNA matches it firmly. For some rows the clone size is stated as once, few or many, or as a class when expanded; others skip it.

V,D,J,length,size,DNA,CDR3
TRBV12-3/TRBV12-4,-,TRBJ2-3,15,many,TGTGCCAGCAGTTTACCTGAAACGGCATGGGATACGCAGTATTTT,CASSLPETAWDTQYF
TRBV20-1,TRBD1,TRBJ1-5,19,-,TGCAGTGCTCCCGGGACAGGGGCCCTTAACCCATATAGCAATCAGCCCCAGCATTTT,CSAPGTGALNPYSNQPQHF
TRBV20-1,-,TRBJ1-1,15,-,TGCAGTGCTAGTTTCCAGGGAGGCATGAACACTGAAGCTTTCTTT,CSASFQGGMNTEAFF
TRBV9,TRBD2,TRBJ2-2,17,-,TGTGCCAGCAGCGTACCGGGGGGAACTACGAACACCGGGGAGCTGTTTTTT,CASSVPGGTTNTGELFF
TRBV21-1,-,TRBJ1-2,16,few,TGTGCCAGCAGCGACGCCCGGACAGGGGGCCTCTATGGCTACACCTTC,CASSDARTGGLYGYTF
TRBV10-3,-,TRBJ2-7,14,-,TGTGCCATCAGTGAAACGGCCCTTTGGGACGAGCAGTACTTC,CAISETALWDEQYF
TRBV12-3/TRBV12-4,TRBD1,TRBJ2-2,14,once,TGTTCCAGCAGTTTCCAGGGGGCGGCCGGGGAGCTGTTTTTT,CSSSFQGAAGELFF
TRBV12-3/TRBV12-4,-,TRBJ1-1,14,many,TGTGCCAGCAGTTTGGGGGGAGCAGGCACTGAAGCTTTCTTT,CASSLGGAGTEAFF
TRBV6-1,-,TRBJ2-1,14,-,TGTGCCAGCAGTAGACGACACCGCGGGTTAGAGCAGTTCTTC,CASSRRHRGLEQFF
TRBV15,-,TRBJ2-2,14,-,TGTGCCACCAGCGCCAGACAGAATACCGGGGAGCTGTTTTTT,CATSARQNTGELFF
TRBV6-5,TRBD1,TRBJ2-2,18,many,TGTGCCAGCAGTTACGGAGGGCCCGGGACAGGGGCCACCGGGGAGCTGTTTTTT,CASSYGGPGTGATGELFF
TRBV29-1,-,TRBJ2-7,13,few,TGCAGCGTTGAGGAGACAGAAAATCTTGAGCAGTACTTC,CSVEETENLEQYF
TRBV4-1,TRBD1,TRBJ2-5,16,few,TGCGCCAGCAGCCATAACCGAGACAGGGCTCAAGAGACCCAGTACTTC,CASSHNRDRAQETQYF
TRBV18,-,TRBJ2-7,15,-,TGTGCCAGCTCACCGTCAGTCTGGAGCTCCTACGAGCAGTACTTC,CASSPSVWSSYEQYF
TRBV20-1,TRBD2,TRBJ2-2,16,-,TGCAGTGCTATCCGCGGACTAGCGGGAGGGACCGGGGAGCTGTTTTTT,CSAIRGLAGGTGELFF
TRBV12-3/TRBV12-4,-,TRBJ1-1,17,-,TGTGCCAGCAGTTTATCGGCAATGGGGGGCATGAACACTGAAGCTTTCTTT,CASSLSAMGGMNTEAFF
TRBV18,TRBD1,TRBJ1-1,12,-,TGTGCCAGCTCACCGGGACAGCTCGAAGCTTTCTTT,CASSPGQLEAFF
TRBV28,-,TRBJ2-2,13,-,TGTGCCAGCACCCGGGGCAGTCCCGGGGAGCTGTTTTTT,CASTRGSPGELFF
TRBV7-9,-,TRBJ2-5,14,few,TGTGCCAGCAGCTTAGTACAGGGCCAAGAGACCCAGTACTTC,CASSLVQGQETQYF
TRBV20-1,TRBD2,TRBJ2-1,16,-,TGCAGTGCTAGAAGCCAACTAGCGGGATCGCACAATGAGCAGTTCTTC,CSARSQLAGSHNEQFF
TRBV5-1,TRBD2,TRBJ2-1,18,few,TGCGCCAGCAGCTTGATCACTAGCGGGAGATGGGTAGGCAATGAGCAGTTCTTC,CASSLITSGRWVGNEQFF
TRBV6-1,-,TRBJ1-5,14,-,TGTGCCAGCAGGAGGGACATTAGCAATCAGCCCCAGCATTTT,CASRRDISNQPQHF
TRBV29-1,-,TRBJ2-4,11,-,TGCAGCGTTTACACCCAAAACATTCAGTACTTC,CSVYTQNIQYF
TRBV11-2,-,TRBJ2-7,13,-,TGTGCCAGCAGCTTTCAGGGGATCCACGAGCAGTACTTC,CASSFQGIHEQYF
TRBV7-2,TRBD2,TRBJ2-5,17,few,TGTGCCAGCAGCTTCACCCGACTAGCGGGGGGACAAGAGACCCAGTACTTC,CASSFTRLAGGQETQYF
TRBV28,TRBD2,TRBJ2-3,19,-,TGTGCCAGCAGTCACACGACTAGCGGGAGTTCAGAGGGTGCAGATACGCAGTATTTT,CASSHTTSGSSEGADTQYF
TRBV29-1,-,TRBJ2-7,13,many,TGCAGCGTTGAGCAAGGAGGATCCTACGAGCAGTACTTC,CSVEQGGSYEQYF
TRBV28,TRBD1,TRBJ2-7,17,many,TGTGCCAGCAGTCCAATAACCGGGACAGGGATCCATTGGGAGCAGTACTTC,CASSPITGTGIHWEQYF